Presented here are 18 T cell receptor beta chains from one specimen sequenced in a study of monozygotic twins with inflammatory bowel disease. From its re-call of the 5' RACE reads, TCRdb lists each CDR3 protein once, without DNA. The listing contains about 380,000 distinct CDR3 sequences. Sequences were obtained from blood. These receptors were taken from a human donor with ulcerative colitis or Crohn's disease, or a healthy co-twin of an affected twin (not recorded which).

The V and J genes are TRBV11-2 and TRBJ2-1. CDR1 and CDR2 from the germline V gene are SGHAT and FQNNGV. There are 12 residues in the CDR3. The CDR3 reads CASSSPHNEQFF.

The chain employs TRBV20-1 and TRBJ2-7; the TRBD1 assignment by TCRdb is unverifiable without DNA. Germline V gives CDR1 DFQATT, CDR2 SNEGSKA (reference sequence). CDR3 length: 15 amino acids. CDR3 in amino acids: CSARDLGDRSYEQYF.

The genes are TRBV18 and TRBJ1-4; lacking DNA, the TRBD1 call made by TCRdb goes unchecked. The CDR3 has 16 amino acids. Germline V CDR1 and CDR2: KGHSH, LQKENI. The CDR3 loop reads CASSGQGPAANEKLFF.

The rearrangement links TRBV11-1 to TRBJ1-4; TCRdb's D gene call, TRBD1, goes unchecked for lack of DNA. The CDR3 consists of 18 residues. Germline V CDR1 and CDR2: SGHAT, FQDESV (reference sequence). This chain's CDR3 is CASSGVGTGQFEDEKLFF.

The chain is built from TRBV4-1 and TRBJ2-2; without DNA, the TCRdb call of TRBD1 cannot be checked. The CDR3 covers 14 residues. Germline V gives CDR1 MGHRA, CDR2 YSYEKL. This chain's CDR3 is CASSLGGAGGELFF.

CDR3 sequence reads: CASSGRDSGTYEQYF. The chain recombines TRBV5-1 with TRBJ2-7; the TCRdb call, TRBD1, lacks DNA for checking. Looked up from germline, CDR1 is SGHRS and CDR2 is YFSETQ. CDR3 length: 15 residues.

The chain links TRBV6-1 to TRBJ1-6; lacking DNA, the TRBD1 call made by TCRdb goes unchecked. Germline V gives CDR1 MNHNS, CDR2 SASEGT. CDR3 length equals 18 residues. The CDR3 sequence is CASSQTGGFGSYNSPLHF.

V is TRBV7-2 and J is TRBJ1-2. CDR3 length: 12 residues. The germline V gene has CDR1 SGHTA and CDR2 FQGNSA. CDR3 in amino acids: CASSLTYYGYTF.

V gene TRBV5-1 combines with J gene TRBJ2-7; lacking DNA, the TRBD1 call made by TCRdb goes unchecked. This CDR3 is 15 amino acids long. Germline values: CDR1 SGHRS, CDR2 YFSETQ. The CDR3: CASSPRDKSSYEQYF.

The rearrangement uses TRBV4-3 and TRBJ1-5. Germline loops: CDR1 LGHNA, CDR2 YSLEER. CDR3 length equals 15 residues. The CDR3 spells CASSQDLTSNQPQHF.

This chain uses TRBV5-1 with TRBJ1-4. The CDR3 runs 16 residues. The V gene's germline CDR1 is SGHRS and CDR2 YFSETQ. The CDR3 loop reads CASSPLTRRDNEKLFF.

The V call is TRBV29-1, the J call TRBJ2-3; as DNA is missing, the TRBD2 call by TCRdb cannot be tested. Per the germline V gene, CDR1 is SQVTM and CDR2 is ANQGSEA. The length of the CDR3 is 14 residues. CDR3 in amino acids: CSGTKSAGTDTQYF.

The V gene is TRBV20-1, the J gene TRBJ1-5. The germline CDR1 and CDR2 sequences are DFQATT and SNEGSKA (reference sequence). The CDR3 consists of 15 residues. CDR3 sequence: CSASVTSGGNQPQHF.

This chain uses TRBV27 with TRBJ2-7; without DNA, the TCRdb call of TRBD2 cannot be checked. From germline, CDR1 is MNHEY and CDR2 SMNVEV (reference sequence). The CDR3 runs to 16 residues. CDR3 amino acids: CASKRALAGGYDEQYF.

The chain has TRBV12-3 or TRBV12-4 and TRBJ1-1; TCRdb proposes TRBD1, but this gene call is untestable without DNA. This CDR3 has 14 amino acids. CDR3: CASSLYGGSTEAFF.

This chain joins TRBV29-1 and TRBJ2-7; TCRdb's assignment of TRBD1 cannot be checked, as there is no DNA. This CDR3 contains 15 residues. Germline CDR1 SQVTM, CDR2 ANQGSEA. The CDR3 spells CSVETPQGASYEQYF.

V gene TRBV9 combines with J gene TRBJ2-7; lacking DNA, the TRBD2 call made by TCRdb goes unchecked. CDR1 and CDR2 (germline): SGDLS, YYNGEE. The CDR3 extends over 16 amino acids. This chain's CDR3 is CASSSQTSGFINEQYF.

The chain uses TRBV27 and TRBJ2-3. The CDR3 has 13 residues. The germline CDR1 and CDR2 sequences are MNHEY and SMNVEV (reference sequence). The CDR3 sequence: CASSLQVPDTQYF.